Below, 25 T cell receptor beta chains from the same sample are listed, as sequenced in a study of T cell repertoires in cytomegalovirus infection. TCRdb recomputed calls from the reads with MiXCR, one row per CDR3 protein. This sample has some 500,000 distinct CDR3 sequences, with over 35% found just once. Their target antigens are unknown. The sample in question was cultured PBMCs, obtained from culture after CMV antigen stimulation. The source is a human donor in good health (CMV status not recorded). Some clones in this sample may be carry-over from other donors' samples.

The CDR3 protein is CASSFTQEDTQYF. In nucleotides, the CDR3 is TGCGCCAGCAGCTTCACCCAGGAAGATACGCAGTATTTT. The gene calls are TRBV5-1 and TRBJ2-3; D remains unclear. From germline, CDR1 is SGHRS and CDR2 YFSETQ. Trimming removed 2 bases at V and 5 bases at J, with 9 bases between. The CDR3 runs 13 residues.

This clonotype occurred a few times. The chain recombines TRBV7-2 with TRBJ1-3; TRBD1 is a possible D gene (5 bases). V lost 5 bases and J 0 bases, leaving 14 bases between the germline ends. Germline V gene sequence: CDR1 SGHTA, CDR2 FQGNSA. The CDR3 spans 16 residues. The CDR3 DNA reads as TGTGCCAGCAGCCCCAGGGTGAGGGGCTCTGGAAACACCATATATTTT. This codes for CASSPRVRGSGNTIYF.

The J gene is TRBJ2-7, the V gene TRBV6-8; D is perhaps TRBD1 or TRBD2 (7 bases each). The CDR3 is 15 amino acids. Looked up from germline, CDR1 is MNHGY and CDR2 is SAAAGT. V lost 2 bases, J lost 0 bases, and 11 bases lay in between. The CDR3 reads CASSYGGDSSYEQYF. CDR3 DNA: TGTGCCAGCAGTTACGGGGGGGACAGCTCCTACGAGCAGTACTTC.

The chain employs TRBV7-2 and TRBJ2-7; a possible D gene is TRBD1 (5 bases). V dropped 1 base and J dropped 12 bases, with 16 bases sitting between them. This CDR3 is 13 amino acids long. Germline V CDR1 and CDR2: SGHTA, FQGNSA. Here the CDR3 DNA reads TGTGCCAGCAGCTTAGGGGGCTACCCCCAACTGTACTTC. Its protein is CASSLGGYPQLYF.

The CDR3, as DNA: TGTGCCAGCAGCTCGGATAATCCAGGACGGGCGACCACCGGGGAGCTGTTTTTT. It specifies CASSSDNPGRATTGELFF. The rearrangement joins TRBV7-9 to TRBJ2-2; no reliable D call. The CDR3 has 18 amino acids. Germline V gene sequence: CDR1 SEHNR, CDR2 FQNEAQ (reference sequence). Trimming left V 4 bases short and J 4 bases short, with 22 bases between.

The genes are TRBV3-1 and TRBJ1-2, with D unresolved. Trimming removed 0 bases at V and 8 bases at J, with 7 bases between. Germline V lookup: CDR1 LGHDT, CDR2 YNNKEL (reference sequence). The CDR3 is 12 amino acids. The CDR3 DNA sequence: TGTGCCAGCAGCCAAGATCCCAGGGGCTACACCTTC. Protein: CASSQDPRGYTF.

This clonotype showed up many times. The CDR3 protein is CASSPTGLGATYEQYF. The CDR3 region has the DNA TGTGCCAGCAGCCCCACCGGTCTGGGGGCGACCTACGAGCAGTACTTC. J is TRBJ2-7 and V is TRBV7-2; tentative D call: TRBD1 (6 bases). Trimming took off 5 bases at V and 2 bases at J, with 19 bases between the two ends. The CDR3 has 16 residues. CDR1 is SGHTA, CDR2 FQGNSA, per germline.

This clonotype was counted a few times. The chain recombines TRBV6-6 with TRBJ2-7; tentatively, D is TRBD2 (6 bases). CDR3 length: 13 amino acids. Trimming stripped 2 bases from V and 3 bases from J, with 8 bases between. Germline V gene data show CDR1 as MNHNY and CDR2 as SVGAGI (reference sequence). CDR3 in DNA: TGTGCCAGCAGTTACGGGACTGGCTACGAGCAGTACTTC. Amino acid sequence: CASSYGTGYEQYF.

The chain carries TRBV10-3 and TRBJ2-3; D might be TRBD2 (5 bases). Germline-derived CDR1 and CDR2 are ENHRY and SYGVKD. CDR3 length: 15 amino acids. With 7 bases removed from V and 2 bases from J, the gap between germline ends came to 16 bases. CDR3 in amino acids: CAINGIATTTDTQYF. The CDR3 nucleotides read TGTGCCATCAACGGAATAGCGACCACCACAGATACGCAGTATTTT.

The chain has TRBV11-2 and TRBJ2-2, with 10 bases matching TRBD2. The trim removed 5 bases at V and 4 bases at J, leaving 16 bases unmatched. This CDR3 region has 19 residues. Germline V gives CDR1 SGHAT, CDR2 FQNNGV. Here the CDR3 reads CASSLAGTSGKFSTGELFF. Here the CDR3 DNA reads TGTGCCAGCAGCCTAGCCGGAACTAGCGGGAAATTTAGCACCGGGGAGCTGTTTTTT.

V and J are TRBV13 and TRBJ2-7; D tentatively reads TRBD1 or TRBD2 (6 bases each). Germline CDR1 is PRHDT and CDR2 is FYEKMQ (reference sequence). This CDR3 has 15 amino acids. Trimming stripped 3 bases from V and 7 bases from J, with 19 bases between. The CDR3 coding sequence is TGTGCCAGCAGCTTCGGGGGCACCAAATCAGGGGAGCAGTACTTC. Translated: CASSFGGTKSGEQYF.

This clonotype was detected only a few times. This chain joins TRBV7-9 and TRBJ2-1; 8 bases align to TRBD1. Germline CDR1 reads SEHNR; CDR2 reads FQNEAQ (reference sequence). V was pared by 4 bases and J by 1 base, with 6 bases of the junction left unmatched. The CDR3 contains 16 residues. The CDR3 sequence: CASSSRGQGSYNEQFF. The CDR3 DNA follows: TGTGCCAGCAGCTCCCGAGGACAGGGTTCCTACAATGAGCAGTTCTTC.

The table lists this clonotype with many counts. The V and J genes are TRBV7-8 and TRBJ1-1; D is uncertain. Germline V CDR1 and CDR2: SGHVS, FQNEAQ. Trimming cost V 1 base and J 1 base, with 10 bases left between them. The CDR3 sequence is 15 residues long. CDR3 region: CASSLGPWANTEAFF. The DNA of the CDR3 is TGTGCCAGCAGCTTAGGGCCGTGGGCGAACACTGAAGCTTTCTTT.

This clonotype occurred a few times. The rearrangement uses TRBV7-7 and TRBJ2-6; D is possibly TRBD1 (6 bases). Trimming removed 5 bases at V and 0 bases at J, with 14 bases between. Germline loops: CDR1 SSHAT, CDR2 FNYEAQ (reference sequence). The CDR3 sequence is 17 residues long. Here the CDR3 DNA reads TGTGCCAGCAGCCGAGGGGGACCTTACTCTGGGGCCAACGTCCTGACTTTC. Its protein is CASSRGGPYSGANVLTF.

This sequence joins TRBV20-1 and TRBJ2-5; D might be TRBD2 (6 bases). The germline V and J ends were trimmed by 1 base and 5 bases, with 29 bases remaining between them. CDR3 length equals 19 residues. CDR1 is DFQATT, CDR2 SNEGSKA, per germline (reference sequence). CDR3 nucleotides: TGCAGTGCTAGAGCCCCATTTTTGAGACTAGAACATCGCCGGGAGACCCAGTACTTC. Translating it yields CSARAPFLRLEHRRETQYF.

CDR3 sequence (DNA): TGCGCCAGCAGCCTAGAGGCGACGGCTAATGAAAAACTGTTTTTT. Encoded protein: CASSLEATANEKLFF. V usage is TRBV4-1 and J usage is TRBJ1-4, with D unclear. The germline V and J ends were trimmed by 4 bases and 3 bases, with 12 bases remaining between them. Germline CDR1 is MGHRA and CDR2 is YSYEKL. The CDR3 is 15 amino acids.

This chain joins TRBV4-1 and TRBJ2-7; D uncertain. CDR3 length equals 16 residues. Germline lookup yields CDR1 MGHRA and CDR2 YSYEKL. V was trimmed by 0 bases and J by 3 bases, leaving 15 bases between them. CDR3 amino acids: CASSQEMIGPNYEQYF. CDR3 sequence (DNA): TGCGCCAGCAGCCAAGAAATGATAGGGCCAAACTACGAGCAGTACTTC.

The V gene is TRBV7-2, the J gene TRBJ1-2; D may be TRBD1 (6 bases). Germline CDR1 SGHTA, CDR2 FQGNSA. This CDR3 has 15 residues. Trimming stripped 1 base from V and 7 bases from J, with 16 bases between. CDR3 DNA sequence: TGTGCCAGCAGCTTAGGGAGGCCCGGGACAACTGGCTACACCTTC. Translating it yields CASSLGRPGTTGYTF.

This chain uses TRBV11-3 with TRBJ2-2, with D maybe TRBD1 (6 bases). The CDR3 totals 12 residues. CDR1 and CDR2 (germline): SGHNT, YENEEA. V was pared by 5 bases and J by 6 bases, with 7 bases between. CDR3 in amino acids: CASSRQAGELFF. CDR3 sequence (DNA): TGTGCCAGCAGCCGACAGGCCGGGGAGCTGTTTTTT. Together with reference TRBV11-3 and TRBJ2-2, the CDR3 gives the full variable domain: EAGVVQSPRYKIIEKKQPVAFWCNPISGHNTLYWYLQNLGQGPELLIRYENEEAVDDSQLPKDRFSAERLKGVDSTLKIQPAELGDSAVYLCASSRQAGELFFGEGSRLTVL.

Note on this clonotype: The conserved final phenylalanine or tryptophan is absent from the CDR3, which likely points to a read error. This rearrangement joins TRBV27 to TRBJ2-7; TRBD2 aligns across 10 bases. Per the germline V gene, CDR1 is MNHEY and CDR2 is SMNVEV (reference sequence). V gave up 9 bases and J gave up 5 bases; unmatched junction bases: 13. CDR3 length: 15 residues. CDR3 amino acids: CARKQGAGGLNEQYC. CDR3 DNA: TGTGCCAGAAAGCAAGGAGCGGGAGGGTTAAACGAGCAGTACTGC.

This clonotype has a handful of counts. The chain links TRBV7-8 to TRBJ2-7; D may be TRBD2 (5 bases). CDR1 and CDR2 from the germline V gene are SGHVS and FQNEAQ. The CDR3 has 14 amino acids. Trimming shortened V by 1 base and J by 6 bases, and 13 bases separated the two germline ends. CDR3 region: CASSLGTYRSEQYF. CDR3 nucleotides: TGTGCCAGCAGCTTAGGGACTTATCGGTCCGAGCAGTACTTC. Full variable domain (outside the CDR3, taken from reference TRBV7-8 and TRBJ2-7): GAGVSQSPRYKVAKRGQDVALRCDPISGHVSLFWYQQALGQGPEFLTYFQNEAQLDKSGLPSDRFFAERPEGSVSTLKIQRTQQEDSAVYLCASSLGTYRSEQYFGPGTRLTVT.

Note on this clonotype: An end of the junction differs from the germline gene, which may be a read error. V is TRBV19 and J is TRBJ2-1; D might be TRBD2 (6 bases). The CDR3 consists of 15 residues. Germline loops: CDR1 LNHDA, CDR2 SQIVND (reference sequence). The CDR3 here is CASCISRGSIWEQFF. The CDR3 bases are TGTGCCAGTTGTATAAGTCGGGGGTCTATCTGGGAGCAGTTCTTC.

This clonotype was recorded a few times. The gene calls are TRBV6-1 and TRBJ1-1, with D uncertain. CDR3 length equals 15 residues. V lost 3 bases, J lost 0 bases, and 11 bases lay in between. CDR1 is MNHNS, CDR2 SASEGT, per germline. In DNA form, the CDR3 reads TGTGCCAGCAGTGAGCACACGGCCCTGAACACTGAAGCTTTCTTT. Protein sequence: CASSEHTALNTEAFF.

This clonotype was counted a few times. The CDR3 reads CASSQQGPSYEQYF. In DNA, the CDR3 is TGTGCCAGCAGCCAACAGGGGCCGTCCTACGAGCAGTACTTC. This sequence joins TRBV14 and TRBJ2-7; tentative D call: TRBD1 (6 bases). Trimming left V 2 bases short and J 1 base short, with 9 bases between. The CDR3 length is 14 residues. Germline V CDR1 and CDR2: SGHDN, FVKESK.

CDR3 coding DNA: TGTGCCTGGAGTGTTGGGCTCGGGGATGAAAAACTGTTTTTT. Residues: CAWSVGLGDEKLFF. This rearrangement joins TRBV30 to TRBJ1-4; no reliable D call. The ends were cut back, 0 bases at V and 6 bases at J, with 11 bases in the middle. The CDR3 contains 14 residues. CDR1 and CDR2 from the germline V gene are GTSNPN and SVGIG (reference sequence).